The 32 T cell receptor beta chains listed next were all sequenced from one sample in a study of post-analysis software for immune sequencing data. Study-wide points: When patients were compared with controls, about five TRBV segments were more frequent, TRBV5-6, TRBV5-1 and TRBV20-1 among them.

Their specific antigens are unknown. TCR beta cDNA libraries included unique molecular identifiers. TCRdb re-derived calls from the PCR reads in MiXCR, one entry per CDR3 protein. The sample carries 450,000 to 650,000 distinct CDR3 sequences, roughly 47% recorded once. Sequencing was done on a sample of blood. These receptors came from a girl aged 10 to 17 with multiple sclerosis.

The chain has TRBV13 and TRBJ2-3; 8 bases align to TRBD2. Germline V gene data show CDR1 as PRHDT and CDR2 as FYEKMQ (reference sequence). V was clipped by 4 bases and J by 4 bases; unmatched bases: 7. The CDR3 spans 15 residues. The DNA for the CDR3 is TGTGCCAGCAGCTCTCCGGGACTAGGTGCAGATACGCAGTATTTT. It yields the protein CASSSPGLGADTQYF.

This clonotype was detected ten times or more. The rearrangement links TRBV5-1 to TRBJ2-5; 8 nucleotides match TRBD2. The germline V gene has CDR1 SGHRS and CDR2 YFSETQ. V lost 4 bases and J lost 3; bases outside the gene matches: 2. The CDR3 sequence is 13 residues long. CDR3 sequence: CASSPAGEETQYF. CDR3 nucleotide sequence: TGCGCCAGCAGCCCAGCGGGAGAAGAGACCCAGTACTTC. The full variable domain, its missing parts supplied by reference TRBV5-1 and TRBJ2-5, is KAGVTQTPRYLIKTRGQQVTLSCSPISGHRSVSWYQQTPGQGLQFLFEYFSETQRNKGNFPGRFSGRQFSNSRSEMNVSTLELGDSALYLCASSPAGEETQYFGPGTRLLVL.

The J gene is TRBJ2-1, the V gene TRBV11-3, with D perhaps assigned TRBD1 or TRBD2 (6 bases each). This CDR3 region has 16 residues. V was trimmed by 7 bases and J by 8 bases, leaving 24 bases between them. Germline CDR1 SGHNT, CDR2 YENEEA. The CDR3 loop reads CASTSYGGQGRDEQFF. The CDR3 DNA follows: TGTGCCAGCACCTCATACGGGGGACAAGGGCGGGATGAGCAGTTCTTC.

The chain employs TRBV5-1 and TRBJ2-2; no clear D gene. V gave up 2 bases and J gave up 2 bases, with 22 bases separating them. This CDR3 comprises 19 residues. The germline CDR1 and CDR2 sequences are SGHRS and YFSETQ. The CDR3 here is CASSFAPVAGPLNTGELFF. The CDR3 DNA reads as TGCGCCAGCAGCTTTGCGCCGGTCGCCGGGCCACTTAACACCGGGGAGCTGTTTTTT.

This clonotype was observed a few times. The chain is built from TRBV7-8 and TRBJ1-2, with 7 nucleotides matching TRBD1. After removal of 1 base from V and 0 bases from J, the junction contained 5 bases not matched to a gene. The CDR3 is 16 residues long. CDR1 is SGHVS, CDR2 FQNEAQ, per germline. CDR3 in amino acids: CASSLVTGTANYGYTF. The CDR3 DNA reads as TGTGCCAGCAGCTTAGTGACTGGGACAGCTAACTATGGCTACACCTTC.

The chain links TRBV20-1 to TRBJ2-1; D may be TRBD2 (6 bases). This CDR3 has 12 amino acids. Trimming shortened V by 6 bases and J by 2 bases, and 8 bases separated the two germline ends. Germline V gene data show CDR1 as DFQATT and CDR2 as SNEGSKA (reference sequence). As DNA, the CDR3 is TGCAGTGCCAGACTAGCCTACAATGAGCAGTTCTTC. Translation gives CSARLAYNEQFF.

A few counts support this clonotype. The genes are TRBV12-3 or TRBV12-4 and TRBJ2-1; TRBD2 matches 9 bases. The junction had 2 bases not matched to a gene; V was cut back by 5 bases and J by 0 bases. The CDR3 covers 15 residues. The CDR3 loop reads CASSNSGSSYNEQFF. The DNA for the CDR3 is TGTGCCAGCAGTAATAGCGGGAGCTCCTACAATGAGCAGTTCTTC.

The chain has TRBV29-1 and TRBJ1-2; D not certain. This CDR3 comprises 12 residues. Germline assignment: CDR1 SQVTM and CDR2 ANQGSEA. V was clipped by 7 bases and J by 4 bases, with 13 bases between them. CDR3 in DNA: TGCAGCGCTGCCCTGGCGGGCTATGGCTACACCTTC. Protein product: CSAALAGYGYTF.

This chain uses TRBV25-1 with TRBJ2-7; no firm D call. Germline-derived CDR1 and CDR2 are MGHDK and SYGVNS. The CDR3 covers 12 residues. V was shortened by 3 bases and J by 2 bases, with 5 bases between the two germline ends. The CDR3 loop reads CASSENPYEQYF. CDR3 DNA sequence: TGTGCCAGCAGTGAGAACCCCTACGAGCAGTACTTC.

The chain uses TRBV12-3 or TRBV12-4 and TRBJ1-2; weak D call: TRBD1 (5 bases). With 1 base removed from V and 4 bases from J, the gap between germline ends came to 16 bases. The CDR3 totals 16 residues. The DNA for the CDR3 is TGTGCCAGCAGTTTAGATCTCAGGACTGGGACCTATGGCTACACCTTC. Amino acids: CASSLDLRTGTYGYTF.

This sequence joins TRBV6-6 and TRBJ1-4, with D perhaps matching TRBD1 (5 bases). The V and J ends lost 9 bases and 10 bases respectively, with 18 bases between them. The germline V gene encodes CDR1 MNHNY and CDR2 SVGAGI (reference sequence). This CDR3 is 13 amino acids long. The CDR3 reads CASLRMVGGKLFF. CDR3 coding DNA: TGTGCCAGTCTTAGAATGGTGGGGGGAAAACTGTTTTTT.

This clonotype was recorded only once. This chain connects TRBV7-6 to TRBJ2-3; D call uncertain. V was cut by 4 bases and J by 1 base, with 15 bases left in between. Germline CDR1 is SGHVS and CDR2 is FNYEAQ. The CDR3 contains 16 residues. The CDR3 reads CASSSSAHLGTDTQYF. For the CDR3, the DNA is TGTGCCAGCAGCTCCTCGGCCCACTTGGGCACAGATACGCAGTATTTT.

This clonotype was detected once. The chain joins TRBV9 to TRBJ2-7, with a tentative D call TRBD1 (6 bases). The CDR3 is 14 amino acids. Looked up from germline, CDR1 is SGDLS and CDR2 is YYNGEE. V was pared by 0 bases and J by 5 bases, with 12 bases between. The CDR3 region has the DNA TGTGCCAGCAGCGTAGCTGGCAGGGGCGACGAGCAGTACTTC. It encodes CASSVAGRGDEQYF.

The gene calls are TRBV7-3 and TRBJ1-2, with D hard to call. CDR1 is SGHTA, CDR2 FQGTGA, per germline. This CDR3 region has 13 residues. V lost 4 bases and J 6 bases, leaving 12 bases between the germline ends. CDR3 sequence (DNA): TGTGCCAGCAGCTCCGCGGACGCGGATGGCTACACCTTC. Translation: CASSSADADGYTF.

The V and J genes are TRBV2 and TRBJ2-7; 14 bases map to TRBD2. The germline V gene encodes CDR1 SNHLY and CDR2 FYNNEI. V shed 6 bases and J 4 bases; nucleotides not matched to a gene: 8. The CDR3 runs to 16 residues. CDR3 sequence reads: CASSAGLAGVRYEQYF. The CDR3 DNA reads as TGTGCCAGCAGCGCGGGACTAGCGGGAGTGCGTTACGAGCAGTACTTC.

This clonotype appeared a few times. CDR3 DNA: TGTGCCAGCAGCGAGGGACTCCACCGCTCCTACGAGCAGTACTTC. Encoded protein: CASSEGLHRSYEQYF. The V gene is TRBV5-6, the J gene TRBJ2-7; the D gene is possibly TRBD2 (6 bases). V lost 4 bases and J lost 0, with 14 bases in between. Germline CDR1 and CDR2: SGHDT and YYEEEE. The CDR3 runs to 15 residues.

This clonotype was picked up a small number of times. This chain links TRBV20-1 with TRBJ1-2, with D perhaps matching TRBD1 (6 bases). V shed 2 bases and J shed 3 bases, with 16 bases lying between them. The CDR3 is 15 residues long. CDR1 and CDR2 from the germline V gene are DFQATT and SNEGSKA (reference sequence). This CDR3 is CSARSKGGGDYGYTF. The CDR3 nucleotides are TGCAGTGCTAGATCAAAGGGGGGGGGCGACTATGGCTACACCTTC.

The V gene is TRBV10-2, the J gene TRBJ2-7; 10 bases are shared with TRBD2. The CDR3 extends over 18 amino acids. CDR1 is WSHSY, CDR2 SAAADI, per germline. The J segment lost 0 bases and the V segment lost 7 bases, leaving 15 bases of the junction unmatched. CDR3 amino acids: CASNSGGLAARSSYEQYF. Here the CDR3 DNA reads TGCGCCAGCAATAGTGGAGGACTAGCGGCCCGGAGCTCCTACGAGCAGTACTTC.

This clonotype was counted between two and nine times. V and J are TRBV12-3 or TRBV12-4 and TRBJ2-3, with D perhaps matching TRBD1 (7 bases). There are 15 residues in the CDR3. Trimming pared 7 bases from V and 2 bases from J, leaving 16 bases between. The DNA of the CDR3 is TGTGCCAGCATGCGGGACAGCGGAACCACAGATACGCAGTATTTT. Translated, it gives CASMRDSGTTDTQYF.

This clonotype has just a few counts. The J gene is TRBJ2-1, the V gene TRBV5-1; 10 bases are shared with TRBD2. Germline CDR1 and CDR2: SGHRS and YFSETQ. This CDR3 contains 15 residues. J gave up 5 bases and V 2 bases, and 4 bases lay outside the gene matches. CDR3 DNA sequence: TGCGCCAGCAGCTTAACTAGCGGGATGAACAATGAGCAGTTCTTC. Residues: CASSLTSGMNNEQFF.

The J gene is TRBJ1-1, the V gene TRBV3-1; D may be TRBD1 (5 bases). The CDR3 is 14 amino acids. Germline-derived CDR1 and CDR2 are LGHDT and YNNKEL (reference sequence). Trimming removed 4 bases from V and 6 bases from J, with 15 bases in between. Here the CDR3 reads CASSRPGGSAEAFF. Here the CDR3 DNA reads TGTGCCAGCAGCCGGCCTGGGGGGAGCGCTGAAGCTTTCTTT.

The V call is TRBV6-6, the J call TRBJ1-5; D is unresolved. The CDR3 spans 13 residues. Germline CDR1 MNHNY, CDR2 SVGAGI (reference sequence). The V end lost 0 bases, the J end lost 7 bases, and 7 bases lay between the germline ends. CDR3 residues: CASSYSSGQPQHF. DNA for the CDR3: TGTGCCAGCAGTTACTCGTCCGGGCAGCCCCAGCATTTT.

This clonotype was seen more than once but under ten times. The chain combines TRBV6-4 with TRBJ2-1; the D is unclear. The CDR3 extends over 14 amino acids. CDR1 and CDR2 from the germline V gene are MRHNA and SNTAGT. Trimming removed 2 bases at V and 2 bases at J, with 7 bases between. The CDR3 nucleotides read TGTGCCAGCAGTGACAGTGGTGCCTACAATGAGCAGTTCTTC. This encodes CASSDSGAYNEQFF.

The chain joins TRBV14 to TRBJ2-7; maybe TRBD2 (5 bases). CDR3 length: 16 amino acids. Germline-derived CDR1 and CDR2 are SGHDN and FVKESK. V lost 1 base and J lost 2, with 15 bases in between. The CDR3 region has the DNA TGTGCCAGCAGCCAAGCTTTGATAGCGCTTCCCTACGAGCAGTACTTC. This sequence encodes CASSQALIALPYEQYF.

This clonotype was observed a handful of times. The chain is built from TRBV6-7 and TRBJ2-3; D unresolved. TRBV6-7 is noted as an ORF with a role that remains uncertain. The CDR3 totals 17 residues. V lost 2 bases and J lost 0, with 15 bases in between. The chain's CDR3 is CASSYRVPKPSTDTQYF. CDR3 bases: TGTGCCAGCAGTTACCGGGTCCCGAAACCTAGCACAGATACGCAGTATTTT.

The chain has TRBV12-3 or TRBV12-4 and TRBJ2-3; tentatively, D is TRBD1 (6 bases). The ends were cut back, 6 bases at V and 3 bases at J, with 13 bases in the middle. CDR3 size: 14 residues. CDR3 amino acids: CASRRAGATDTQYF. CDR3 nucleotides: TGTGCCAGCAGGCGGGCAGGGGCGACAGATACGCAGTATTTT.

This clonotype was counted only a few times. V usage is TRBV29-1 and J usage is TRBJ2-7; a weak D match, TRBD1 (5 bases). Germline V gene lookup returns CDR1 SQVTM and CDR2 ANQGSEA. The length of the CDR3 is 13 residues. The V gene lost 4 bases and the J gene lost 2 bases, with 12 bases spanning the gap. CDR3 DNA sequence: TGCAGCGTTGCGGGCAGGGCTACCTACGAGCAGTACTTC. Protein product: CSVAGRATYEQYF.

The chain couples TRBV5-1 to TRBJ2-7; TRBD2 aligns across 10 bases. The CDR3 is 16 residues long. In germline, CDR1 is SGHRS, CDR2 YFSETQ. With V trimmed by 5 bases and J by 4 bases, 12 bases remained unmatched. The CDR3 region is CASSPGTSVGWYEQYF. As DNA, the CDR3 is TGCGCCAGCAGTCCGGGGACTAGCGTGGGGTGGTACGAGCAGTACTTC.

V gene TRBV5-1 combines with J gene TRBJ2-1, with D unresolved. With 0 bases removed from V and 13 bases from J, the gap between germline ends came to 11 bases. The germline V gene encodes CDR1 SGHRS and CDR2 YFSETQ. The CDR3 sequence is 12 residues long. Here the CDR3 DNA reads TGCGCCAGCAGCTTGGATCTAACTGGTCAGTTCTTC. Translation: CASSLDLTGQFF.

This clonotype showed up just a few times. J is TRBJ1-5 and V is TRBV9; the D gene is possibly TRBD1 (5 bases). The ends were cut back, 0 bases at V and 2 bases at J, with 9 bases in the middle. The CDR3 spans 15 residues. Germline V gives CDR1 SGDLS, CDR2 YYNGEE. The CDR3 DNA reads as TGTGCCAGCAGCGTAGGAGGGGATGGCAATCAGCCCCAGCATTTT. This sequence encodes CASSVGGDGNQPQHF.

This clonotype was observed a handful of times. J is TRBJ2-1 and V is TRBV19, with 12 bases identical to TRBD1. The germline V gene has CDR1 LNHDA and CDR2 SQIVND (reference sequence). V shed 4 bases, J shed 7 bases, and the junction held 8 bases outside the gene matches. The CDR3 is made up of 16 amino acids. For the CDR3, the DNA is TGTGCCAGTAGTAAACCGGGACAGGGGGCGAGTAATGAGCAGTTCTTC. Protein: CASSKPGQGASNEQFF.

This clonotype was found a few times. The CDR3 DNA sequence: TGTGCCAGCAGTCCATGGACAGGGAGCGTAGGCGAGCAGTACTTC. The encoded protein is CASSPWTGSVGEQYF. The chain is built from TRBV12-3 or TRBV12-4 and TRBJ2-7; 8 bases agree with TRBD1. The V gene end was trimmed by 5 bases and the J gene end by 6 bases; junction bases not matched to a gene: 12. This CDR3 is built from 15 residues.